The clone carrying this T cell receptor beta chain was found a few times. Its target is not known. These data come from a study of T-cell reconstitution after alpha-beta-depleted transplantation in children. Study results and limitations: Among T cells one year after transplant, newly produced cells accounted for most counts and diversity. The high TCRbeta diversity at day 60 in some patients came from surviving recipient T cells and thymic progenitors. Reports say that about two months after transplant, the alpha-beta T cells came out of several hundred graft clones that had expanded.

The CDR3 length is 16 residues. V was shortened by 0 bases and J by 0 bases, with 9 bases between the two germline ends. Germline-derived CDR1 and CDR2 are LGHNA and YSLEER. Preparation of the TCRbeta library used unique molecular identifiers. One entry per CDR3 protein, called by TCRdb with MiXCR from the PCR reads. This table holds 450,000 to 550,000 distinct CDR3 sequences, 11% found once. This receptor was taken from a female patient aged 2-9 years who had a stem cell transplant for aplastic anemia, so the T cells may come from the graft donor. The rearrangement uses TRBV4-3 and TRBJ1-3; D uncertain. The sample consisted of PBMCs, mostly from graft donor cells, taken 180 days after TCRalphabeta/CD19-depleted stem cell transplant. CDR3 in amino acids: CASSQDPPLSGNTIYF. For the CDR3, the DNA is TGCGCCAGCAGCCAAGATCCCCCTCTCTCTGGAAACACCATATATTTT.